The sequence of this T cell receptor (beta chain) was determined in a study of T cells after yellow fever vaccination. Study-level points and caveats: The secondary response was weaker, and its peak arrived faster, on day 5 versus 15. In post-booster samples, most primary-vaccination clones reappeared (96% CD4, over 70% CD8).

The sample holds a few counts of this clonotype. Its cognate antigen is unknown. CDR1 and CDR2 from the germline V gene are MNHEY and SMNVEV (reference sequence). Between the trimmed V and J ends, which lost 2 bases and 7 bases, there was a span of 12 bases. The CDR3 extends over 15 amino acids. Template-switching 5'RACE yielded the TCR cDNA; a universal primer site and UMIs were added in the process. Via MiXCR, TCRdb re-called the 5' RACE reads, giving one row per CDR3 protein. The sample holds about 350,000 distinct CDR3 sequences; approximately 8% are singletons and the top ten take 17%. Sequencing was performed on PBMCs, taken more than 40 days after the first yellow fever vaccination. The receptor was isolated from a man younger than 35 who received the YFV17D yellow fever vaccine. The chain employs TRBV27 and TRBJ1-6; possible D gene TRBD1, 5 bases. CDR3 coding DNA: TGTGCCAGCAGTTTAATCGGGACGGGAAATTCACCCCTCCACTTT. Its translation is CASSLIGTGNSPLHF.